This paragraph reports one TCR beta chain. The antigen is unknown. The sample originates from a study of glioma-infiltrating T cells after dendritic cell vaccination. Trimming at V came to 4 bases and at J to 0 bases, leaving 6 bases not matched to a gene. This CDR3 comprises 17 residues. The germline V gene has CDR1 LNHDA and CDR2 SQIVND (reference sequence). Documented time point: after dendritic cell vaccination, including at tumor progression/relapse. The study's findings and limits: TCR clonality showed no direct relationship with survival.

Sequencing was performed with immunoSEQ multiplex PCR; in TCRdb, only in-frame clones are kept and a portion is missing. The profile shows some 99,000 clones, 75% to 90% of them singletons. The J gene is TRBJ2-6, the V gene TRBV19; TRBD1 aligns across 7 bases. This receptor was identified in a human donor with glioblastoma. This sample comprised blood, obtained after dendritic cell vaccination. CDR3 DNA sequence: TGTGCCAGTAGTAGCACTCACAGGGGCTCTGGGGCCAACGTCCTGACTTTC. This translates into CASSSTHRGSGANVLTF.